This entry features one T cell receptor beta chain sequence. The antigen is not known. Averaging about 116 mL, one heparinised blood draw came from each individual donor. The purity of all sorted populations exceeded 98%. Since all of the isolated RNA was reverse transcribed, expressed TCRB transcripts were what got sequenced. The data were produced by immunoSEQ multiplex PCR, yet TCRdb's version contains in-frame clones alone and is incomplete. The sample has 150,000 to 170,000 clones, 10% to 13% seen once. The data originate from a study of beta chain features in type 1 diabetes. Notes on the study in general: It was possible that PCR favored shorter templates, equally so in patients and controls. More deletions and fewer insertions at VDJ junctions were seen in type 1 diabetes patients. In every one of the four CD4+ subsets, TCRB CDR3s were moderately but significantly shorter in Type 1 diabetes patients.

Germline CDR1 reads SEHNR; CDR2 reads FQNEAQ (reference sequence). V dropped 6 bases and J dropped 5 bases, with 14 bases sitting between them. This CDR3 has 14 residues. The specimen was central memory CD4+ T cells from blood. The clonotype was recovered from a man younger than 40 with type 1 diabetes. The chain links TRBV7-9 to TRBJ2-1; D is perhaps TRBD1 (6 bases). CDR3 DNA sequence: TGTGCCAGCAGTTGGACAGCGTCTAACAATGAGCAGTTCTTC. Protein product: CASSWTASNNEQFF.